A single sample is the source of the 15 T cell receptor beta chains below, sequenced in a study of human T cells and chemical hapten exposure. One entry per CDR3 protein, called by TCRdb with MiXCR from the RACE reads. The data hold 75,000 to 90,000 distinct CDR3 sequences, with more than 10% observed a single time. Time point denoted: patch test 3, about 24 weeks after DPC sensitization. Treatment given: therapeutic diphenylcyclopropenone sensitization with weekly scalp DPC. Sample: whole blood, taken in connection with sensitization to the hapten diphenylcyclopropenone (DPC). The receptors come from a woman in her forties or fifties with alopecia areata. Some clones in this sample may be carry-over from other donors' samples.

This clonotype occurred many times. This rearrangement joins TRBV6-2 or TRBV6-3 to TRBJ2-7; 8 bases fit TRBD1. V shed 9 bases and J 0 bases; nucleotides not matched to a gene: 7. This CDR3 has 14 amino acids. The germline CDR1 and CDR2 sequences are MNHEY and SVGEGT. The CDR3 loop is CASGQGRSSYEQYF. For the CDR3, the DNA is TGTGCCAGTGGACAGGGACGGAGCTCCTACGAGCAGTACTTC.

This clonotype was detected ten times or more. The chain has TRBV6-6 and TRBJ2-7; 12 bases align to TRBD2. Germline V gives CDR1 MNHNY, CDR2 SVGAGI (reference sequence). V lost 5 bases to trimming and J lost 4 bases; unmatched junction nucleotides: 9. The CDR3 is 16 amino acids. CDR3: CASSTSTSGSRYEQYF. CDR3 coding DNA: TGTGCCAGCAGTACCTCGACTAGCGGGAGTCGATACGAGCAGTACTTC.

This chain's CDR3 is CASSLVDRAGSPLHF. CDR3 DNA: TGTGCCAGCAGCTTAGTTGACAGGGCGGGTTCACCCCTCCACTTT. The V gene is TRBV13, the J gene TRBJ1-6, with 7 nucleotides matching TRBD1. Germline V gene data show CDR1 as PRHDT and CDR2 as FYEKMQ (reference sequence). The ends lost 1 base at V and 9 bases at J; junction bases unmatched: 6. CDR3 length: 15 residues.

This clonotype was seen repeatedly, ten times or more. CDR3 loop: CASSFGTDNSPLHF. In DNA, the CDR3 is TGTGCCAGCAGTTTCGGAACAGATAATTCACCCCTCCACTTT. The V and J genes are TRBV12-3 or TRBV12-4 and TRBJ1-6; the D is unclear. The length of the CDR3 is 14 residues. V lost 3 bases, J lost 5 bases, and 8 bases lay in between.

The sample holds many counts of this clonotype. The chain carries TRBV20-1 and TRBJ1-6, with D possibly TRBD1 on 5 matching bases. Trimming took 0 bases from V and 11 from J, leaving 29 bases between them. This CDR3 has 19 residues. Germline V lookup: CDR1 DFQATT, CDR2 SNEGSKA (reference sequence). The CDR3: CSARDRGLRFYGGGTPLHF. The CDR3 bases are TGCAGTGCTAGAGATCGGGGTTTGCGGTTTTATGGCGGGGGGACACCCCTCCACTTT.

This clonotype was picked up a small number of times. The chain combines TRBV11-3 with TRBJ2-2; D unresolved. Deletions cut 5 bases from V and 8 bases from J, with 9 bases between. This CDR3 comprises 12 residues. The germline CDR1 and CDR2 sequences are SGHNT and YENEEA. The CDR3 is CASSTIFGELFF. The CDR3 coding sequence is TGTGCCAGCAGCACCATATTTGGGGAGCTGTTTTTT.

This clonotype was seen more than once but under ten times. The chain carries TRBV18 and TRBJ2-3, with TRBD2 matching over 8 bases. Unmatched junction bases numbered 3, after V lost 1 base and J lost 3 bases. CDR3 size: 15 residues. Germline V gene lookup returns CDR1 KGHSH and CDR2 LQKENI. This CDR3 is CASSPLAGLTDTQYF. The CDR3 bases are TGTGCCAGCTCACCACTAGCGGGATTAACAGATACGCAGTATTTT.

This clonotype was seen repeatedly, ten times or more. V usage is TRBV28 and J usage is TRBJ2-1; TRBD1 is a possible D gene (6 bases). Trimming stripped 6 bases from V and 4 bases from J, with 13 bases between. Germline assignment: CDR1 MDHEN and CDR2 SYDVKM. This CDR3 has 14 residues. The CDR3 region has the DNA TGTGCCAGCAGCCGCCGGGACAAGTACAATGAGCAGTTCTTC. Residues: CASSRRDKYNEQFF.

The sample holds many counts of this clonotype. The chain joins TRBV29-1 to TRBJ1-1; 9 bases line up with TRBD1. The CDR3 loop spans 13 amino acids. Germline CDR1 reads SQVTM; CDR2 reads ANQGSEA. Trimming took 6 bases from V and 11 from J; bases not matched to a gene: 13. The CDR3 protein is CSVPIPGTGLAFF. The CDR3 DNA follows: TGCAGCGTCCCCATCCCGGGGACAGGGTTGGCTTTCTTT.

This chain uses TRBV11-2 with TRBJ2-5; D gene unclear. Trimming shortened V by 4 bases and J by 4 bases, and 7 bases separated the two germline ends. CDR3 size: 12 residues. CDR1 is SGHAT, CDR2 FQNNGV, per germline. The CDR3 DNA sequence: TGTGCCAGCAGCTCCCTCGTAGAGACCCAGTACTTC. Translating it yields CASSSLVETQYF.

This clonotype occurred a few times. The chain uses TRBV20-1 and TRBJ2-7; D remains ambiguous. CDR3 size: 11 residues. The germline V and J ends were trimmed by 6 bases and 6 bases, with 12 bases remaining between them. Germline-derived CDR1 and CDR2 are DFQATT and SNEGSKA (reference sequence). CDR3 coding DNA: TGCAGTGCCAGGACCAGCCTCGAGCAGTACTTC. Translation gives CSARTSLEQYF.

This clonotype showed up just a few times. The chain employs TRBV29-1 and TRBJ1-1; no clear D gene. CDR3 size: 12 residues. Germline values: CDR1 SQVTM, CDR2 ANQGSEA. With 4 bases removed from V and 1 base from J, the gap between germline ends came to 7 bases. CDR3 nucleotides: TGCAGCGTTGTTTCAACGAACACTGAAGCTTTCTTT. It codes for CSVVSTNTEAFF.

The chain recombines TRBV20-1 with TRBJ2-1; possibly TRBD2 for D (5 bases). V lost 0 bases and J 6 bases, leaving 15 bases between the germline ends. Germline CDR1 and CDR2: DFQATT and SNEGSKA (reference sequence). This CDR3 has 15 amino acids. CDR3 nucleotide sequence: TGCAGTGCTAGAGATTGGCGGGCGGGTAGCAATGAGCAGTTCTTC. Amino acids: CSARDWRAGSNEQFF.

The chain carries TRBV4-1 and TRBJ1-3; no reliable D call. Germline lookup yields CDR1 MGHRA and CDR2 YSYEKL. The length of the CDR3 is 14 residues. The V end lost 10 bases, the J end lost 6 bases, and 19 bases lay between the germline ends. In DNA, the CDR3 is TGCGCCACCGCACGACAAGAGATTGAAAACACCATATATTTT. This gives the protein CATARQEIENTIYF.

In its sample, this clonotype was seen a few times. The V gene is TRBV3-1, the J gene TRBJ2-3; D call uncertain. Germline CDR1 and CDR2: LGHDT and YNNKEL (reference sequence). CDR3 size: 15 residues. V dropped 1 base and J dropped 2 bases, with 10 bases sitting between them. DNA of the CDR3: TGTGCCAGCAGCCAAGCAAATGGATTCACAGATACGCAGTATTTT. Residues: CASSQANGFTDTQYF.